This T cell receptor (beta chain) was sequenced during a study of CD8 T cells in ankylosing spondylitis. Study-wide results and limits: Earlier reports found some motif variants in synovial fluid and blood in reactive arthritis.

This clonotype was counted at least ten times. Its antigen is not known. Using its own MiXCR run on the 5' RACE reads, TCRdb lists one record per CDR3 protein. Here the sample spans 230,000 or so distinct CDR3 sequences, approximately 20% being singletons. The receptor was derived from a male donor with ankylosing spondylitis or in good health (not recorded which). Material: blood, either unsorted or a sorted T cell fraction (not recorded which).

The CDR3 region is CASSQGTSGRSYEQYF. CDR3 DNA: TGCGCCAGCAGCCAAGGAACATCGGGCAGAAGCTACGAGCAGTACTTC. This chain joins TRBV4-1 and TRBJ2-7; D ambiguous. The CDR3 runs to 16 residues. Germline CDR1 and CDR2: MGHRA and YSYEKL. Deletions cut 1 base from V and 3 bases from J, with 16 bases between.